Listed below are T cell receptor beta chains from one sample, sequenced in a study of shared clonotypes between healthy human individuals. Only in-frame clones appear in the TCRdb table, and some are missing; sequencing was by immunoSEQ multiplex PCR. The table shows approximately 1,000,000 clones, with 75% to 80% occurring only once. The sequenced sample consisted of memory CD4+ T cells from PBMCs. Source of these receptors: a man between 18 and 35 years old in good health. Some clones in this sample may be carry-over from other donors' samples. The CDR3 runs from the conserved cysteine through the conserved F or W. The order of the fields is clone size, D gene, V gene, J gene, CDR3 DNA, CDR3 protein. A D gene is named only where the DNA matches it firmly. Size tells how often a clone was seen (once, few, many) or the class of an expanded clone, and some rows leave it out.

many	-	TRBV16	TRBJ2-7	TGTGCCAGCAGCCCAAAATGGGGCAGGTCCTACGAGCAGTACTTC	CASSPKWGRSYEQYF
-	-	TRBV5-4	TRBJ2-1	TGTGCCAGCGCCTCTGGACTCCCCTACAATGAGCAGTTCTTC	CASASGLPYNEQFF
-	TRBD1	TRBV14	TRBJ1-2	TGTGCCAGCAGCCACCGAAGGGGGCAGAATGGCTACACCTTC	CASSHRRGQNGYTF
once	-	TRBV5-1	TRBJ1-1	TGCGCCAGCAGCTTTACTAGTGCGGGGGACACTGAAGCTTTCTTT	CASSFTSAGDTEAFF
-	TRBD2	TRBV7-6	TRBJ2-7	TGTGCCAGCAGTCGCCTGACTAGCGGAAGCTACGAGCAGTACTTC	CASSRLTSGSYEQYF
-	TRBD1	TRBV15	TRBJ2-5	TGTGCCACCAGCAGAGAAGACAGGGCCGAAGAGACCCAGTACTTC	CATSREDRAEETQYF
-	-	TRBV19	TRBJ1-5	TGTGCCAGTAGTATATCCGGGGCAACGGGCAATCAGCCCCAGCATTTT	CASSISGATGNQPQHF
-	-	TRBV15	TRBJ2-7	TGTGCCACCAGTGTAGGAGGAGGATTCGAGCAGTACTTC	CATSVGGGFEQYF
-	TRBD2	TRBV5-1	TRBJ2-1	TGCGCCAGCAGCACCCGGACTAGCGGGAGTTCTGAGCAGTTCTTC	CASSTRTSGSSEQFF
-	TRBD2	TRBV2	TRBJ2-3	TGTGCCAGCAGTCGTCCTAGCGGAGCCACAGATACGCAGTATTTT	CASSRPSGATDTQYF
-	-	TRBV9	TRBJ2-1	TGTGCCAGCAGCGTAGGTTTAGCGAGAAACAATGAGCAGTTCTTC	CASSVGLARNNEQFF
-	-	TRBV28	TRBJ1-1	TGTGCCAGCAGTCCCGGAGGTCCTATGGGGGGTGAAGCTTTCTTT	CASSPGGPMGGEAFF
once	-	TRBV6-5	TRBJ2-2	TGTGCCAGCAGTTGGGTTCGCACCGGGGAGCTGTTTTTT	CASSWVRTGELFF
-	TRBD1	TRBV18	TRBJ1-2	TGTGCCAGCTCACCCCAGCCCCAAGGACAGGGAGGCGGCTACACCTTC	CASSPQPQGQGGGYTF
-	TRBD2	TRBV5-1	TRBJ2-5	TGCGCCAGCAGCTCGAGACTAGCGGAGGAGACCCAGTACTTC	CASSSRLAEETQYF
-	-	TRBV18	TRBJ1-1	TGTGCCAGCTCACTCTCGCCGAACACTGAAGCTTTCTTT	CASSLSPNTEAFF
-	-	TRBV4-1	TRBJ2-3	TGCGCCAGCAGCCAAGTTGTTCGAGATACGCAGTATTTT	CASSQVVRDTQYF
-	-	TRBV4-3	TRBJ1-2	TGCGCCAGCAGCCAAGAGGCAGCATCTTATGGCTACACCTTC	CASSQEAASYGYTF
few	-	TRBV19	TRBJ1-2	TGTGCCACCGCCAAGGTGGCGGCTCGCCCCTATGGCTACACCTTC	CATAKVAARPYGYTF
-	TRBD1	TRBV28	TRBJ2-7	TGTGCCAGCAGCAACCCGTGGGGACAGGGGAACTACGAGCAGTACTTC	CASSNPWGQGNYEQYF
-	TRBD2	TRBV7-2	TRBJ2-1	TGTGCCAGCAGCTTATCGGGAGGGCCTACCGATGAGCAGTTCTTC	CASSLSGGPTDEQFF
-	-	TRBV12-5	TRBJ1-1	TGTGCTAGTGGTTTGGGTGCGAACACTGAAGCTTTCTTT	CASGLGANTEAFF
-	TRBD2	TRBV9	TRBJ2-7	TGTGCCAGCAGCGTAAGCGCTAGCGGTCCCTCCTACGAGCAGTACTTC	CASSVSASGPSYEQYF
many	-	TRBV28	TRBJ1-2	TGTGCCAGCACCCTGGGGGCCTACAGGGAGGGTGGCTACACCTTC	CASTLGAYREGGYTF
-	-	TRBV21-1	TRBJ1-1	TGTGCCAGCAGCAAAAAGGGGCCTCCTGCTGAAGCTTTCTTT	CASSKKGPPAEAFF
-	TRBD1	TRBV6-6	TRBJ1-5	TGTGCCAGCAGTTGGACAGGGGGAAGTCAGCCCCAGCATTTT	CASSWTGGSQPQHF
-	-	TRBV19	TRBJ2-3	TGTGCCAGTAGTATTTTGCGAAAGAGCACAGATACGCAGTATTTT	CASSILRKSTDTQYF
-	-	TRBV28	TRBJ2-7	TGTGCCAGCAGGTTACCCGGGTACGAGCAGTACTTC	CASRLPGYEQYF
-	-	TRBV25-1	TRBJ1-2	TGTGCCAGCAGGGAGAAGGGGGTAGGCTACACCTTC	CASREKGVGYTF